This T cell receptor (beta chain) was retrieved from a study of a mutant IDH1 vaccine in newly diagnosed glioma. Note on this clone: What it recognizes is unknown.

Described time point: week 5, during vaccination. Mutant IDH1 20-mer peptide, at 300 ug, made up each vaccine dose, with topical imiquimod. Germline CDR1 is SGHRS and CDR2 is YFSETQ. This CDR3 has 14 amino acids. Unmatched junction bases numbered 5, after V lost 3 bases and J lost 9 bases. Sequenced by immunoSEQ multiplex PCR; TCRdb stores in-frame clones only, minus some. Of about 50,000 clones listed, just under 80% are singletons. This clonotype originated in a man aged 50 or older with glioma. This material consisted of PBMCs, taken from a glioma patient whose treatment included an IDH1 peptide vaccine. The chain is built from TRBV5-1 and TRBJ1-6; 8 bases agree with TRBD1. The CDR3 nucleotides read TGCGCCAGCAGCTCGACAGGGGACGCTTCACCCCTCCACTTT. It is translated as CASSSTGDASPLHF.